What follows is one T cell receptor (beta chain) and its context. Its specificity is not known. The record originates from a study of OX40 agonist ivuxolimab in advanced cancers. General study points: Relative to CD4+ cells, CD8+ T cells on average had more expanded clones. No determination was made of the antigen specificity of the expanded peripheral T cells.

Some clones are missing from TCRdb's copy, which holds only in-frame ones; the method was immunoSEQ multiplex PCR. The table has 65,000 to 85,000 clones, about 89% seen once. Germline-derived CDR1 and CDR2 are MNHNS and SASEGT. CDR3 length equals 15 residues. Between the trimmed V and J ends, which lost 1 base and 5 bases, there was a span of 14 bases. The input for sequencing was CD4+ or CD8+ T cells sorted from blood, taken in a trial of the OX40 agonist ivuxolimab. This TCR derives from an adult with an advanced solid tumor such as melanoma, head and neck, liver or kidney cancer. This sequence joins TRBV6-1 and TRBJ2-5; D not certain. This chain's CDR3 is CASSEGYGIGETQYF. As DNA, the CDR3 is TGTGCCAGCAGTGAAGGGTACGGTATCGGGGAGACCCAGTACTTC.